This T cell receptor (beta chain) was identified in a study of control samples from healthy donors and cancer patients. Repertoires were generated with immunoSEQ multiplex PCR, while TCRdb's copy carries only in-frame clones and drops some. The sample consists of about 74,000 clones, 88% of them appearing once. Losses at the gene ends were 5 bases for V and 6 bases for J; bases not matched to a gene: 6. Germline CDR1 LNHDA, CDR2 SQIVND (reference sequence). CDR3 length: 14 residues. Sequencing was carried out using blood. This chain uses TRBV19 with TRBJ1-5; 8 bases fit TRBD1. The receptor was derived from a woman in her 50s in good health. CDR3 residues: CASSDRTGSQPQHF. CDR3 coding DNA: TGTGCCAGTAGTGATAGGACAGGGTCTCAGCCCCAGCATTTT.